A single sample is the source of the 3 T cell receptor beta chains below, sequenced in a study of T cells in Graves' hyperthyroidism and ophthalmopathy. TCR beta CDR3 sequences were amplified from RNA transcripts. TCR CDR3 regions were first amplified by RT-PCR with HTBI primers. A single record per CDR3 protein comes from TCRdb applying MiXCR to the multiplex PCR reads. The data show 500,000 to 650,000 distinct CDR3 sequences, with over 35% seen just once and about 43% held by the top ten. The sample was peripheral blood or thyroid tissue (not recorded which). Receptors were obtained from an adult woman with Graves' disease, either hyperthyroidism or ophthalmopathy (not recorded which).

This clonotype has a count of ten or more. The chain combines TRBV5-1 with TRBJ2-5; TRBD1 is a possible D gene (5 bases). The V end was cut by 0 bases, the J end by 5 bases, with 14 bases between. Germline V CDR1 and CDR2: SGHRS, YFSETQ. The CDR3 runs to 15 residues. The DNA for the CDR3 is TGCGCCAGCAGCTTGGGAGCAGGGTTGAGGGAGACCCAGTACTTC. It is translated as CASSLGAGLRETQYF.

This clonotype was seen at least ten times. The V gene is TRBV7-9, the J gene TRBJ1-2; TRBD1 matches at 9 bases. V gave up 5 bases and J gave up 9 bases; unmatched junction bases: 7. From germline, CDR1 is SEHNR and CDR2 FQNEAQ (reference sequence). This CDR3 has 13 amino acids. DNA of the CDR3: TGTGCCAGCAGCCGTAGGACAGGGGCTCGCTACACCTTC. Translating gives CASSRRTGARYTF. Full variable domain (missing parts from reference TRBV7-9 and TRBJ1-2): DTGVSQNPRHKITKRGQNVTFRCDPISEHNRLYWYRQTLGQGPEFLTYFQNEAQLEKSRLLSDRFSAERPKGSFSTLEIQRTEQGDSAMYLCASSRRTGARYTFGSGTRLTVV.

This clonotype was picked up many times. The rearrangement links TRBV19 to TRBJ1-2; 8 bases line up with TRBD1. Germline CDR1 LNHDA, CDR2 SQIVND (reference sequence). Trimming cost V 4 bases and J 4 bases; bases outside gene matches: 8. The CDR3 loop spans 15 amino acids. The CDR3 coding sequence is TGTGCCAGTAGTACGGACAGGGCGGGGATCTATGGCTACACCTTC. Encoded protein: CASSTDRAGIYGYTF.